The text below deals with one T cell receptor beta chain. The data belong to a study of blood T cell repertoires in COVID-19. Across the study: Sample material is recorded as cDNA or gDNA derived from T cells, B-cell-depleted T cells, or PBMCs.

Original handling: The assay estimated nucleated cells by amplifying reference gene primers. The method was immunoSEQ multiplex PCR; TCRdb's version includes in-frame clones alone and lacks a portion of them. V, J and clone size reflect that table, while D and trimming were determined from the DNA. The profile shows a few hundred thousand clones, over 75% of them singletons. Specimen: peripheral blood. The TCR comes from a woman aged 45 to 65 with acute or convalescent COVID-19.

The CDR3 DNA reads as TGTGCCAGTAGCTCGGGGGGCACAGATACGCAGTATTTT. This translates into CASSSGGTDTQYF. The rearrangement joins TRBV24-1 to TRBJ2-3; D is perhaps TRBD2 (6 bases). Trimming pared 11 bases from V and 1 base from J, leaving 12 bases between. Germline lookup yields CDR1 KGHDR and CDR2 SFDVKD. This CDR3 is built from 13 residues.